The 2 T cell receptor beta chains below were found in one sample sequenced in a study of neoadjuvant anti-PD-1 for oral cavity cancer. Here immunoSEQ multiplex PCR was the method, and the copy in TCRdb shows in-frame clones only, minus some. Of about 16,000 clones listed, 55% to 75% are singletons. Sequencing was performed on PBMCs, taken before nivolumab (anti-PD-1) treatment. Every receptor here comes from a person aged 35-80 years with oral cavity squamous cell carcinoma.

The rearrangement links TRBV6-1 to TRBJ1-2; possibly TRBD1 for D (5 bases). The length of the CDR3 is 15 residues. Between the trimmed V and J ends, which lost 7 bases and 8 bases, there was a span of 23 bases. Germline CDR1 reads MNHNS; CDR2 reads SASEGT. For the CDR3, the DNA is TGTGCCAGCACCAGTAGCGGGGCCGAGAGGGGAGGCTACACCTTC. Its protein is CASTSSGAERGGYTF.

This clone occurred once. The chain has TRBV7-8 and TRBJ2-2; D is possibly TRBD2 (5 bases). The CDR3 has 17 amino acids. Germline assignment: CDR1 SGHVS and CDR2 FQNEAQ. V was cut by 3 bases and J by 1 base, with 15 bases left in between. The CDR3 DNA sequence: TGTGCCAGCAGCTTGTCCGGGATATGGGGGAACACCGGGGAGCTGTTTTTT. Translated: CASSLSGIWGNTGELFF. Drawing the rest from reference TRBV7-8 and TRBJ2-2, the complete variable domain is GAGVSQSPRYKVAKRGQDVALRCDPISGHVSLFWYQQALGQGPEFLTYFQNEAQLDKSGLPSDRFFAERPEGSVSTLKIQRTQQEDSAVYLCASSLSGIWGNTGELFFGEGSRLTVL.